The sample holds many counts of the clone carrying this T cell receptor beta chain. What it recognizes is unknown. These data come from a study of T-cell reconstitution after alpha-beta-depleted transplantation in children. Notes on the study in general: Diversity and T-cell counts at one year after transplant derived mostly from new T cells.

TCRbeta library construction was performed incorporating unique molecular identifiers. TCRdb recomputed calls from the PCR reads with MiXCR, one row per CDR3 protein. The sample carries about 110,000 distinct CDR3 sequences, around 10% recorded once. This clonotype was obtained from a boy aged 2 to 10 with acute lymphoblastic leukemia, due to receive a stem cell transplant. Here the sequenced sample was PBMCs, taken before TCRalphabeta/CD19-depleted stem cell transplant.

CDR3: CASRSLGTGSAYEQYF. In nucleotides, the CDR3 is TGTGCCAGCAGGAGCTTGGGGACAGGGAGTGCCTACGAGCAGTACTTC. The chain recombines TRBV27 with TRBJ2-7; 9 bases map to TRBD1. Germline V gives CDR1 MNHEY, CDR2 SMNVEV (reference sequence). CDR3 length equals 16 residues. Trimming took 6 bases from V and 2 from J; bases not matched to a gene: 11.